The 15 T cell receptor beta chains listed next were all sequenced from one sample in a study of shared T cell receptors in the human thymus. Assay used: immunoSEQ multiplex PCR; TCRdb lists only in-frame clones, some missing. This sample has some 640,000 clones; around 87% occur once, and the top ten carry about 0.0094%. This sample was also put to use in a study of human thymus T cells.

The sequencing sample was made of thymocytes. All receptors come from a boy under two years old with a congenital heart defect.

This chain links TRBV10-2 with TRBJ2-7, with 8 bases lining up with TRBD2. The CDR3 is made up of 15 amino acids. CDR1 is WSHSY, CDR2 SAAADI, per germline. The junction had 11 bases not matched to a gene; V was cut back by 6 bases and J by 4 bases. The CDR3 nucleotides are TGCGCCAGCAGCGGGAGGGGGGCGGTGAAGTACGAGCAGTACTTC. Translating it yields CASSGRGAVKYEQYF.

The chain combines TRBV27 with TRBJ2-3; D uncertain. V lost 7 bases to trimming and J lost 2 bases, with 13 bases between them. CDR3 length: 14 residues. Germline V lookup: CDR1 MNHEY, CDR2 SMNVEV (reference sequence). CDR3 sequence reads: CASTELYITDTQYF. The CDR3 nucleotides are TGTGCCAGCACCGAACTCTATATCACAGATACGCAGTATTTT.

This rearrangement joins TRBV11-2 to TRBJ2-1, with 8 bases fitting TRBD1. The CDR3 has 13 amino acids. Germline V gene lookup returns CDR1 SGHAT and CDR2 FQNNGV. V lost 8 bases to trimming and J lost 5 bases; unmatched junction nucleotides: 5. The DNA of the CDR3 is TGTGCCAGCTGGGACAGGCCCCACAATGAGCAGTTCTTC. Translated: CASWDRPHNEQFF.

This sequence joins TRBV7-9 and TRBJ2-6; weak D call: TRBD1 (5 bases). The V end lost 5 bases, the J end lost 1 base, and 9 bases lay between the germline ends. This CDR3 has 15 residues. The germline CDR1 and CDR2 sequences are SEHNR and FQNEAQ (reference sequence). The DNA for the CDR3 is TGTGCCAGCAGCGGGCCAGGGTCTGGGGCCAACGTCCTGACTTTC. Translating gives CASSGPGSGANVLTF.

The chain recombines TRBV2 with TRBJ2-5, with 10 bases matching TRBD1. V was clipped by 6 bases and J by 0 bases; unmatched bases: 10. The CDR3 extends over 17 amino acids. Per germline, CDR1 SNHLY and CDR2 FYNNEI. This CDR3 is CASSKTGQGINQETQYF. The DNA of the CDR3 is TGTGCCAGCAGCAAAACGGGACAGGGGATTAACCAAGAGACCCAGTACTTC. Full variable domain (missing parts from reference TRBV2 and TRBJ2-5): EPEVTQTPSHQVTQMGQEVILRCVPISNHLYFYWYRQILGQKVEFLVSFYNNEISEKSEIFDDQFSVERPDGSNFTLKIRSTKLEDSAMYFCASSKTGQGINQETQYFGPGTRLLVL.

The CDR3 sequence: CASSFDSASYGYTF. CDR3 in DNA: TGTGCCAGCAGCTTCGACAGTGCTTCCTATGGCTACACCTTC. V is TRBV27 and J is TRBJ1-2; D possibly corresponds to TRBD1 (5 bases). V lost 6 bases to trimming and J lost 4 bases, with 15 bases between them. Per germline, CDR1 MNHEY and CDR2 SMNVEV (reference sequence). There are 14 residues in the CDR3.

The chain recombines TRBV5-4 with TRBJ2-1, with TRBD2 matching 10 bases. The CDR3 is made up of 15 amino acids. V was pared by 2 bases and J by 6 bases, with 5 bases of the junction left unmatched. CDR1 SGHNT and CDR2 YYREEE come from the germline V gene (reference sequence). CDR3: CASSFYSGRANEQFF. In DNA, the CDR3 is TGTGCCAGCAGCTTCTACAGCGGGAGGGCCAATGAGCAGTTCTTC.

The chain links TRBV6-5 to TRBJ1-4; D is perhaps TRBD1 (6 bases). This CDR3 is built from 15 residues. V was clipped by 5 bases and J by 4 bases, with 14 bases between them. Germline CDR1 and CDR2: MNHEY and SVGAGI. The CDR3: CASSLHRAFNEKLFF. The CDR3 DNA follows: TGTGCCAGCAGTCTCCACAGGGCCTTTAATGAAAAACTGTTTTTT.

This chain links TRBV19 with TRBJ2-1; 9 nucleotides agree with TRBD2. The germline CDR1 and CDR2 sequences are LNHDA and SQIVND (reference sequence). V dropped 1 base and J dropped 5; count of bases not matched to a gene: 6. The CDR3 is made up of 16 amino acids. For the CDR3, the DNA is TGTGCCAGTAGTATAGTGCCAGCGGGGGGTCACAATGAGCAGTTCTTC. Amino acid sequence: CASSIVPAGGHNEQFF. The full variable domain, its missing parts supplied by reference TRBV19 and TRBJ2-1, is DGGITQSPKYLFRKEGQNVTLSCEQNLNHDAMYWYRQDPGQGLRLIYYSQIVNDFQKGDIAEGYSVSREKKESFPLTVTSAQKNPTAFYLCASSIVPAGGHNEQFFGPGTRLTVL.

V gene TRBV2 combines with J gene TRBJ2-2; possible D gene TRBD2, 5 bases. The V end was cut by 1 base, the J end by 2 bases, with 5 bases between. The CDR3 has 14 amino acids. Germline values: CDR1 SNHLY, CDR2 FYNNEI. The CDR3 region is CASSEGLNTGELFF. For the CDR3, the DNA is TGTGCCAGCAGTGAAGGACTAAACACCGGGGAGCTGTTTTTT.

This clone was seen only once. The chain has TRBV5-1 and TRBJ2-7; 11 bases are a match to TRBD2. Germline V gene lookup returns CDR1 SGHRS and CDR2 YFSETQ. CDR3 length equals 16 residues. The V and J ends lost 0 bases and 0 bases, in that order; junction bases with no gene match: 2. The CDR3 loop reads CASSLASGRSSYEQYF. The CDR3 nucleotides read TGCGCCAGCAGCTTGGCTAGCGGGAGGAGCTCCTACGAGCAGTACTTC.

CDR3: CASYLTGLETQYF. The CDR3 nucleotides are TGTGCCAGCTACCTAACAGGGCTTGAGACCCAGTACTTC. This chain connects TRBV6-5 to TRBJ2-5, with D possibly matching TRBD1 (6 bases). The CDR3 covers 13 residues. Germline V gene data show CDR1 as MNHEY and CDR2 as SVGAGI. V lost 8 bases and J lost 5, with 15 bases in between.

This clone occurred once. The rearrangement uses TRBV7-8 and TRBJ1-6; TRBD1 might be the D (6 bases). The CDR3 is 18 amino acids. Per the germline V gene, CDR1 is SGHVS and CDR2 is FQNEAQ. Trimming left V 1 base short and J 3 bases short, with 16 bases between. The CDR3 loop reads CASSLGGGRGFYNSPLHF. DNA of the CDR3: TGTGCCAGCAGCTTAGGTGGCGGCAGGGGCTTCTATAATTCACCCCTCCACTTT.

As DNA, the CDR3 is TGTGCCAGCAGCTTACAGGGGGTGTACTACGAGCAGTACTTC. Translated, it gives CASSLQGVYYEQYF. V and J are TRBV11-3 and TRBJ2-7, with 7 bases matching TRBD1. The CDR3 is 14 amino acids. In germline, CDR1 is SGHNT, CDR2 YENEEA. After removal of 2 bases from V and 3 bases from J, the junction contained 4 bases not matched to a gene.

The rearrangement joins TRBV11-2 to TRBJ2-5; D is unclear. Trimming took 2 bases from V and 5 from J, leaving 9 bases between them. Germline CDR1 reads SGHAT; CDR2 reads FQNNGV. CDR3 length: 13 amino acids. CDR3 in amino acids: CASSLTRNETQYF. DNA of the CDR3: TGTGCCAGCAGCTTAACCAGGAACGAGACCCAGTACTTC. Full variable domain (remainder filled in from reference TRBV11-2 and TRBJ2-5): EAGVAQSPRYKIIEKRQSVAFWCNPISGHATLYWYQQILGQGPKLLIQFQNNGVVDDSQLPKDRFSAERLKGVDSTLKIQPAKLEDSAVYLCASSLTRNETQYFGPGTRLLVL.